The clone carrying this TCR beta chain was seen ten or more times. This entry belongs to a study of read filtering for tumor transcriptome and immune sequencing. Study-level background: Among patients, some 17 were male and some 15 female, aged about 45 to 80 (mean around 61).

Molecular barcoded adaptors covering alpha/delta and beta/gamma chains were used on roughly 400 ng RNA. TCRdb called the reads again in MiXCR, with one record for every CDR3 protein. Of fewer than 25,000 distinct CDR3 sequences in the sample, approximately 22% were seen once. The sequence was collected from a donor aged 40 or over with multiple myeloma. Sequencing was done on a sample of a population of CD138-negative cells sorted from bone marrow.

CDR3 region: CASSLGQGVREQYF. In DNA form, the CDR3 reads TGTGCCAGCAGCTTAGGACAGGGGGTAAGGGAGCAGTACTTC. The chain links TRBV11-2 to TRBJ2-7; TRBD1 agrees at 9 bases. The CDR3 consists of 14 residues. With 1 base clipped from V and 7 bases from J, the junction kept 5 bases outside the gene matches. The germline V gene has CDR1 SGHAT and CDR2 FQNNGV.